This TCR beta chain derives from a study of T cells in Graves' hyperthyroidism and ophthalmopathy. Amplification yielded TCR beta CDR3 regions, with RNA transcripts as the source. HTBI primers were employed in a first-round RT-PCR of the TCR CDR3. TCRdb redid the calling of the multiplex PCR reads with MiXCR, one entry per CDR3 protein. Among 650,000 to 850,000 distinct CDR3 sequences listed, around 19% were seen once. Per germline, CDR1 LNHNV and CDR2 YYDKDF (reference sequence). Trimming cost V 1 base and J 2 bases; bases outside gene matches: 10. The CDR3 contains 18 residues. The material sequenced was blood. The TCR originated in a woman aged 50 to 60 with Graves' hyperthyroidism that later progressed to Graves' ophthalmopathy. This chain connects TRBV15 to TRBJ2-3; 9 bases fit TRBD1. Here the CDR3 reads CATSRGEQGALTTDTQYF. The CDR3 nucleotides read TGTGCCACCAGCAGAGGGGAACAGGGGGCGCTTACCACAGATACGCAGTATTTT.